These 10 T cell receptor beta chains share one sample of origin, sequenced in a study of CD8+ T cells in alopecia areata (dated by TCRdb to the late 2010s). The library relied on the immunoSEQ multiplex PCR assay. To provide template for TCR sequencing, every sample had RNA extracted and reverse transcribed into cDNA. In TCRdb, the immuneACCESS table is reduced to in-frame sequences with V and J assigned. These tables do not hold every clone; where another copy was compared, an unresolved V gene accounts for under half, and the others remain unexplained. The sample has some 110,000 clones on record, with no singletons. Around 19% of the sample is in the top ten clones. The material sequenced was lesional skin. The receptors originated from a C3H/HeJ mouse with alopecia areata. The strain in question carries the MHC haplotype H2-k.

This clone was seen a handful of times. Here the gene names and germline are mouse. The CDR3 extends 4 residues past the end of the read, so its final part is completed from the germline J gene. The J gene is TRBJ1-1, the V gene TRBV1; the match to TRBD1 covers 8 bases. This CDR3 is built from 16 residues. Germline values: CDR1 NSQYPW, CDR2 LRSPGD (reference sequence). V lost 0 bases, J lost 4 bases, and 7 bases stayed unmatched. Here the CDR3 reads CTCSAELPGGRTEVFF. The DNA read from the CDR3 is TGCACCTGCAGTGCAGAGCTTCCAGGGGGCCGCACA.

Note on this clone: Gene names and germline match the mouse. Read coverage stops 4 residues before the CDR3 terminus; the germline J gene supplies the remainder. This chain joins TRBV1 and TRBJ2-3; D is perhaps TRBD2 (7 bases). The germline V gene has CDR1 NSQYPW and CDR2 LRSPGD (reference sequence). Trimming pared 0 bases from V and 4 bases from J, leaving 11 bases between. There are 15 residues in the CDR3. Incomplete CDR3 DNA: TGCACCTGCAGTGCAGACGGGGGGCGTTCAGAA. It translates to CTCSADGGRSE. The entire CDR3 protein reads CTCSADGGRSETLYF.

Details on this clone: Mouse gene names and germline throughout. The read ends 4 residues before the CDR3 terminus; that terminus is restored from the germline J gene. J is TRBJ2-3 and V is TRBV19; 11 bases map to TRBD2. The length of the CDR3 is 15 residues. Germline trimming cut 3 bases from V and 3 bases from J; bases unmatched to any gene: 3. CDR1 is FNHDT and CDR2 is SITEND in the germline V gene (reference sequence). CDR3 sequence reads: CASSTDWGEAETLYF. CDR3 DNA (partial): TGTGCCAGCAGTACGGACTGGGGGGAGGCAGAA. The whole variable domain, filled in from reference TRBV19 and TRBJ2-3, reads GGIITQTPKFLIGQEGQKLTLKCQQNFNHDTMYWYRQDSGKGLRLIYYSITENDLQKGDLSEGYDASREKKSSFSLTVTSAQKNEMAVFLCASSTDWGEAETLYFGSGTRLTVL.

To note about this clone: Gene labels here are mouse ones. The same CDR3 arises from other DNA sequences in this sample as well. The CDR3 here is CASGPGQFSNERLFF. CDR3 DNA (partial): TGTGCCAGCGGGCCCGGACAGTTTTCCAACGAA. The V gene is TRBV13-2, the J gene TRBJ1-4; tentatively, D is TRBD1 (6 bases). Sequencing ends 4 residues short of the CDR3 end; the germline J gene provides the rest. V lost 5 bases and J 0 bases, leaving 11 bases between the germline ends. The CDR3 has 15 residues. Per the germline V gene, CDR1 is NNHNN and CDR2 is SYGAGS (reference sequence).

This clone showed up just a few times. Genes and germline are mouse. With the read ending 4 residues before the CDR3 end, the germline J gene is used to fill in that end. This chain connects TRBV19 to TRBJ1-1; 8 nucleotides line up with TRBD1. V was clipped by 0 bases and J by 0 bases; unmatched bases: 4. Germline CDR1 FNHDT, CDR2 SITEND (reference sequence). The CDR3 runs to 16 residues. The CDR3 loop is CASSIAPQGANTEVFF. The covered CDR3 bases are TGTGCCAGCAGTATAGCCCCACAGGGGGCAAACACA.

The table lists this clone with a few counts. Gene labels here are mouse ones. The read finishes 4 residues shy of the CDR3 end, and the germline J gene is used to complete it. This chain connects TRBV13-2 to TRBJ1-1; 9 bases match TRBD1. CDR3 length: 16 amino acids. The ends lost 0 bases at V and 0 bases at J; junction bases unmatched: 3. Germline loops: CDR1 NNHNN, CDR2 SYGAGS (reference sequence). CDR3 bases read: TGTGCCAGCGGTGATGAAACAGGGGGCGAGAACACA. Protein product: CASGDETGGENT. The CDR3 as a whole reads CASGDETGGENTEVFF.

About this clone itself: Mouse germline and gene names are used. The read terminates 4 residues ahead of where the CDR3 ends, so the germline J gene completes it. The chain links TRBV19 to TRBJ1-1; D is ambiguous. Looked up from germline, CDR1 is FNHDT and CDR2 is SITEND (reference sequence). The ends were cut back, 3 bases at V and 1 base at J, with 10 bases in the middle. The CDR3 is 14 amino acids. The CDR3 protein is CASSTPRENTEVFF. CDR3 DNA, as far as it was read: TGTGCCAGCAGTACCCCCAGAGAAAACACA.

Regarding this clone: The genes and germline here are from mouse. The CDR3 extends 4 residues past the end of the read, so its final part is completed from the germline J gene. The chain combines TRBV13-3 with TRBJ2-7, with a weak D call TRBD2 (7 bases). CDR1 and CDR2 from the germline V gene are NNHDY and SYVADS. V was pared by 8 bases and J by 3 bases, with 9 bases between. This CDR3 is built from 11 residues. The CDR3 spells CASGGLYEQYF. CDR3 DNA (partial): TGTGCCAGTGGGGGGCTCTAT.

About this clone: Each gene name is a mouse one. The CDR3 loop is CASSLTANTEVFF. The CDR3 DNA, read in part, is TGTGCCAGCAGCTTAACAGCAAACACA. This chain joins TRBV3 and TRBJ1-1; D ambiguous. The read ends 4 residues shy of where the CDR3 ends; the end is completed using the germline J gene. V shed 2 bases and J shed 0 bases, with 4 bases lying between them. The germline gives CDR1 SNHLY, CDR2 FYNGKV (reference sequence). There are 13 residues in the CDR3.

Of note for this clone: TCRdb's protein and the translated DNA diverge at residue 11; the protein reported here is the translation of the DNA. Gene names refer to mouse genes. The CDR3 is cut off 3 residues early in the read; its end comes from the germline J gene. The chain uses TRBV5 and TRBJ1-6; no firm D call. TRBJ1-6 is flagged as an ORF with uncertain function. The CDR3 runs to 14 residues. The V and J ends lost 6 bases and 3 bases respectively, with 9 bases between them. The germline gives CDR1 LGHNA, CDR2 YNLKQL (reference sequence). CDR3 sequence reads: CASSLGYYNSPLYF. CDR3 DNA, as far as it was read: TGTGCCAGCAGTCTAGGGTACTATAATTCGCCC.